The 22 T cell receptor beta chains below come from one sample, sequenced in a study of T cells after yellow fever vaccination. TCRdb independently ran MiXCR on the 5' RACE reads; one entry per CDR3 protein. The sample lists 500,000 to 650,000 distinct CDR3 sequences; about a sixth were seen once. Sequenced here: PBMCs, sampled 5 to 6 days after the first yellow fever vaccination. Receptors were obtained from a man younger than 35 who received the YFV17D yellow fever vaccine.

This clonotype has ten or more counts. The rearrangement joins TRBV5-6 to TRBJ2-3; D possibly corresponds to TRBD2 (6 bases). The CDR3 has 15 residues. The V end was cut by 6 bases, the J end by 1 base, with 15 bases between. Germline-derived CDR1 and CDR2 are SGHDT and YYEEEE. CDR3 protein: CASKVRGPGTDTQYF. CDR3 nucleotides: TGTGCCAGCAAGGTGCGGGGACCCGGCACAGATACGCAGTATTTT.

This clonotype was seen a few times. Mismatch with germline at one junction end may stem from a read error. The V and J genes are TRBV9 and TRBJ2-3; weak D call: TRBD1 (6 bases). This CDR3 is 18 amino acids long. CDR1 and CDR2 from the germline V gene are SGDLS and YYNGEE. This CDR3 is CASSSTRGTWISTDTQYF. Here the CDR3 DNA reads TGTGCCAGCAGCTCTACGAGGGGGACCTGGATAAGCACAGACACGCAGTATTTT.

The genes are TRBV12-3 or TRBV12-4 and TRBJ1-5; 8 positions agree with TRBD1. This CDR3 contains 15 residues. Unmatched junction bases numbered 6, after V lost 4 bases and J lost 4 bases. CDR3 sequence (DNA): TGTGCCAGCAGTTGGACAGGGCCGGCTAATCAGCCCCAGCATTTT. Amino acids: CASSWTGPANQPQHF.

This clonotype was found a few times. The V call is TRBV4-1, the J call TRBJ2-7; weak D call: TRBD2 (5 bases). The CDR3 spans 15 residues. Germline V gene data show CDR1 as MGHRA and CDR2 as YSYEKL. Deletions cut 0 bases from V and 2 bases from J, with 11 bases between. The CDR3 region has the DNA TGCGCCAGCAGCCAAGATGTCGAGCGGCCCTACGAGCAGTACTTC. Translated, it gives CASSQDVERPYEQYF.

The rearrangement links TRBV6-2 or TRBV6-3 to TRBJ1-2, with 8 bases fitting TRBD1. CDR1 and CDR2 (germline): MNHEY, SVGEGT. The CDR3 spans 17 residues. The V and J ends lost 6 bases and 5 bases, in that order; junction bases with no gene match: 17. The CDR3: CASSPLSETGVEYGYTF. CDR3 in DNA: TGTGCCAGCAGCCCATTGTCCGAGACAGGGGTGGAATATGGCTACACCTTC.

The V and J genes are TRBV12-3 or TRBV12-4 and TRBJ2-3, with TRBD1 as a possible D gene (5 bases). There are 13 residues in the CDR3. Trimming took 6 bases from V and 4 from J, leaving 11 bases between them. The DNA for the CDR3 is TGTGCCAGCAGCCCCCAGGGCTCAGATACGCAGTATTTT. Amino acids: CASSPQGSDTQYF.

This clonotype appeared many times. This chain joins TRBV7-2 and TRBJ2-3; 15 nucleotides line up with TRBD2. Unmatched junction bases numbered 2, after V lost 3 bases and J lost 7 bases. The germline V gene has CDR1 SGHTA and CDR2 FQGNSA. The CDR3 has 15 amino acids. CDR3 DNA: TGTGCCAGCAGCTTGGGACTAGCGGGGGGTAATACGCAGTATTTT. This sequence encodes CASSLGLAGGNTQYF.

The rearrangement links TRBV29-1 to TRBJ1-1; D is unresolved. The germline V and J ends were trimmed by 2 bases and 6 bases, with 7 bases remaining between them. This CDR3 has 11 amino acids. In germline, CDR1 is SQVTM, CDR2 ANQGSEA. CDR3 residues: CSVETEAEAFF. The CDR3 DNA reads TGCAGCGTTGAAACCGAGGCTGAAGCTTTCTTT.

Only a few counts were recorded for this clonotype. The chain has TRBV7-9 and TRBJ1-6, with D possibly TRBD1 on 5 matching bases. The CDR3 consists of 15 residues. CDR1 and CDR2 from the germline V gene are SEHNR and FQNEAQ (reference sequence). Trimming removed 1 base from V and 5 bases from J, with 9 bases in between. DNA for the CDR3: TGTGCCAGCAGCTTAGTAGACAGTCATAATTCACCCCTCCACTTT. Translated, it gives CASSLVDSHNSPLHF.

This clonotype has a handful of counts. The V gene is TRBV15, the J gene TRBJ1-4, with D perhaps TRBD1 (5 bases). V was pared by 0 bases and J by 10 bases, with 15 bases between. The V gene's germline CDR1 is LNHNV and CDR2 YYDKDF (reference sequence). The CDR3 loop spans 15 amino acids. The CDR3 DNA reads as TGTGCCACCAGCAGAGAGGGGAGGCAGGGAGGAAAACTGTTTTTT. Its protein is CATSREGRQGGKLFF.

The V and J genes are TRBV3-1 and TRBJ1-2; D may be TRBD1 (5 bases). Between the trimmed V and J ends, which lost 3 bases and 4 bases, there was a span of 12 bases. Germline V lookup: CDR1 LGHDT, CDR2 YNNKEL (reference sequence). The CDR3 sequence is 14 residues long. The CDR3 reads CASSQAGRGYGYTF. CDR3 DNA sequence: TGTGCCAGCAGCCAGGCAGGGAGAGGCTATGGCTACACCTTC.

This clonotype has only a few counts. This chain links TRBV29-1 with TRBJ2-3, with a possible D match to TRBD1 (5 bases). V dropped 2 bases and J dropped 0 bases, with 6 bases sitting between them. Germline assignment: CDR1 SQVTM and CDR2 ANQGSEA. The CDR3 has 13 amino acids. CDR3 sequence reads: CSVERGSTDTQYF. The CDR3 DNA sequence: TGCAGCGTTGAAAGGGGAAGCACAGATACGCAGTATTTT.

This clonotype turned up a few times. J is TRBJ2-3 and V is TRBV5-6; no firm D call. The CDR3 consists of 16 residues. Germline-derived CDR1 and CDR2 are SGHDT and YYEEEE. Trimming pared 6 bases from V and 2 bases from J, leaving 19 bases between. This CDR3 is CASIPNVGLYTDTQYF. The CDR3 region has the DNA TGTGCCAGCATCCCTAATGTGGGGTTATACACAGATACGCAGTATTTT.

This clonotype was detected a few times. In nucleotides, the CDR3 is TGTGCCAGCAGCTTGAGGGGGTTACCCAGCGGGGGACTGTCCTACAATGAGCAGTTCTTC. Translating it yields CASSLRGLPSGGLSYNEQFF. The chain employs TRBV5-4 and TRBJ2-1; TRBD2 agrees at 8 bases. With 1 base clipped from V and 1 base from J, the junction kept 16 bases outside the gene matches. CDR1 and CDR2 (germline): SGHNT, YYREEE (reference sequence). The CDR3 contains 20 residues.

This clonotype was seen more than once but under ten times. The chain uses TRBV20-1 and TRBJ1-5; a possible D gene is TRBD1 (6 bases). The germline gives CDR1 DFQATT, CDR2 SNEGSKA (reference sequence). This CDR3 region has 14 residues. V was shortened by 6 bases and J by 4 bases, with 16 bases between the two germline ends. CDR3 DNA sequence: TGCAGTGCGATAGGGGGGATAGGGAATCAGCCCCAGCATTTT. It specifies CSAIGGIGNQPQHF.

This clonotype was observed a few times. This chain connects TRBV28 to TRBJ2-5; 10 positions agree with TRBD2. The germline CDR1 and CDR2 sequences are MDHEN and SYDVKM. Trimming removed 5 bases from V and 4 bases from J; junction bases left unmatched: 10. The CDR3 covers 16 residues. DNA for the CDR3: TGTGCCAGCAGTCCCCTCGGAGCGGGGGGGCGAGAGACCCAGTACTTC. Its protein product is CASSPLGAGGRETQYF.

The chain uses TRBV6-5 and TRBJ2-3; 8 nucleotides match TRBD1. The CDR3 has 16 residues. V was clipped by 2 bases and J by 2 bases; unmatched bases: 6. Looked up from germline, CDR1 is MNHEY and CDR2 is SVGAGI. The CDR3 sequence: CASSYDGQGLTDTQYF. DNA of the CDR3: TGTGCCAGCAGTTACGATGGACAGGGTCTCACAGATACGCAGTATTTT.

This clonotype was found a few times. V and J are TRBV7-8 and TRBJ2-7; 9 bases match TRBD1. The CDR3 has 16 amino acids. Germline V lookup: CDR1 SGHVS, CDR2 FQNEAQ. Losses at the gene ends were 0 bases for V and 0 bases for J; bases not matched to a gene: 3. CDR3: CASSLAPGQGSYEQYV. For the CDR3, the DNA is TGTGCCAGCAGCTTAGCCCCGGGACAGGGCTCCTACGAGCAGTACGTC.

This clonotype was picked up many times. CDR3 bases: TGTGCCAGCAGCCAAAGAGGGGGGCGAAGGGCTGAAGCTTTCTTT. Amino acid sequence: CASSQRGGRRAEAFF. The chain joins TRBV7-2 to TRBJ1-1, with D possibly TRBD1 on 6 matching bases. Germline-derived CDR1 and CDR2 are SGHTA and FQGNSA. The CDR3 has 15 residues. Trimming took off 5 bases at V and 6 bases at J, with 19 bases between the two ends. The full variable domain, rest sourced from reference TRBV7-2 and TRBJ1-1, is GAGVSQSPSNKVTEKGKDVELRCDPISGHTALYWYRQSLGQGLEFLIYFQGNSAPDKSGLPSDRFSAERTGGSVSTLTIQRTQQEDSAVYLCASSQRGGRRAEAFFGQGTRLTVV.

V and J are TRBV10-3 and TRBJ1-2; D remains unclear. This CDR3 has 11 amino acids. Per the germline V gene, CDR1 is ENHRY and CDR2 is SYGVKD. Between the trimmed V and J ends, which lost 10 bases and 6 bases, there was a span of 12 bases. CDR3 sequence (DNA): TGTGCCAGCACGGGCGCGGATGGCTACACCTTC. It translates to CASTGADGYTF.

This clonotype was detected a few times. This chain's CDR3 is CATRRSGADTQYF. CDR3 bases: TGTGCCACCCGAAGGAGCGGGGCAGATACGCAGTATTTT. The gene calls are TRBV28 and TRBJ2-3, with 7 bases lining up with TRBD2. The V segment lost 10 bases and the J segment 4 bases; nucleotides outside the gene matches: 8. There are 13 residues in the CDR3. Germline values: CDR1 MDHEN, CDR2 SYDVKM. The whole variable domain, filled in from reference TRBV28 and TRBJ2-3, reads DVKVTQSSRYLVKRTGEKVFLECVQDMDHENMFWYRQDPGLGLRLIYFSYDVKMKEKGDIPEGYSVSREKKERFSLILESASTNQTSMYLCATRRSGADTQYFGPGTRLTVL.

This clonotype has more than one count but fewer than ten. The chain's CDR3 is CASSVLQPSGANVLTF. In DNA form, the CDR3 reads TGTGCCAGCAGTGTACTGCAACCCTCTGGGGCCAACGTCCTGACTTTC. The rearrangement uses TRBV7-3 and TRBJ2-6; no firm D call. The V gene lost 6 bases and the J gene lost 0 bases, with 12 bases spanning the gap. The CDR3 sequence is 16 residues long. Germline CDR1 and CDR2: SGHTA and FQGTGA.